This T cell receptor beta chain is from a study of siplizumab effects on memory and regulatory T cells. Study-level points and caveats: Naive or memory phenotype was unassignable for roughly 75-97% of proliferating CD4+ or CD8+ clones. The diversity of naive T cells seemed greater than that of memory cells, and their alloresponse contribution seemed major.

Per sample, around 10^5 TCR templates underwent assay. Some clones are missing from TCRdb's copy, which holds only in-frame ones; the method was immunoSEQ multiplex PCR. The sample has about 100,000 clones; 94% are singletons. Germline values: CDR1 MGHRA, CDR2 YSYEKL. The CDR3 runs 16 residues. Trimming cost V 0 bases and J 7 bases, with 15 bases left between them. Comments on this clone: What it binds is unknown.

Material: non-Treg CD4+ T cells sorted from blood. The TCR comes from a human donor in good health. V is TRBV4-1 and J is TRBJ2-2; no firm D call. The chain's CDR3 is CASSQEVAILGGELFF. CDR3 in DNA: TGCGCCAGCAGCCAAGAAGTGGCGATCTTGGGCGGGGAGCTGTTTTTT.